This is a list of T cell receptor beta chains from one sample in a study of blood T cell repertoires in COVID-19. The table came from immunoSEQ multiplex PCR; TCRdb's copy has only in-frame clones and leaves some out. The sample lists approximately 260,000 clones, approximately 83% occurring once. The sequenced sample consisted of peripheral blood. The receptors come from a woman between 65 and 79 years old with acute or convalescent COVID-19. The CDR3 runs from the conserved cysteine through the conserved F or W. The D gene is left open where the match is weak. Clone size, where shown, is once, few, many, or a class for clones that have expanded.

v_gene	abundance	d_gene	j_gene	len	CDR3aa	CDR3nt
TRBV2	NA	NA	TRBJ2-3	16	CASELGGFFGTDTQYF	TGTGCCAGCGAATTGGGAGGTTTCTTCGGCACAGATACGCAGTATTTT
TRBV6-6	once	NA	TRBJ1-1	13	CASSRTGGTEAFF	TGTGCCAGCAGTCGTACAGGTGGCACTGAAGCTTTCTTT
TRBV10-2	NA	TRBD1	TRBJ2-1	15	CATQAGTENSNEQFF	TGCGCCACCCAAGCCGGGACAGAGAATTCCAATGAGCAGTTCTTC
TRBV19	few	NA	TRBJ1-1	14	CASTYGQVNTEAFF	TGTGCCAGTACCTATGGGCAAGTGAACACTGAAGCTTTCTTT
TRBV7-9	NA	NA	TRBJ2-3	15	CASSPPQLAIYTQYF	TGTGCCAGCAGCCCCCCACAGCTAGCCATATATACGCAGTATTTT
TRBV2	NA	NA	TRBJ2-3	10	CASWLDTQYF	TGTGCCAGCTGGCTAGATACGCAGTATTTT
TRBV6-1	NA	NA	TRBJ1-1	13	CASSERTALEAFF	TGTGCCAGCAGTGAAAGGACAGCTTTAGAAGCTTTCTTT
TRBV5-4	NA	NA	TRBJ1-3	14	CASSLANSGNTIYF	TGTGCCAGCAGCTTGGCAAACTCTGGAAACACCATATATTTT
TRBV10-3	NA	NA	TRBJ1-2	14	CAMAAPGGGSGYTF	TGTGCCATGGCCGCTCCCGGGGGGGGATCTGGCTACACCTTC
TRBV5-1	NA	NA	TRBJ2-1	12	CASSLPNNEQFF	TGCGCCAGCAGCTTGCCTAACAATGAGCAGTTCTTC
TRBV28	NA	TRBD2	TRBJ2-1	14	CASTLAGGRDEQFF	TGTGCCAGCACCCTCGCGGGGGGGCGGGATGAGCAGTTCTTC
TRBV7-9	NA	NA	TRBJ1-2	14	CASSFRGEFYGYTF	TGTGCCAGCAGCTTCCGGGGAGAATTCTATGGCTACACCTTC
TRBV13	NA	NA	TRBJ2-1	13	CASSTYRVWRQFF	TGTGCCAGCAGCACTTACAGGGTGTGGAGGCAGTTCTTC
TRBV5-4	once	NA	TRBJ2-2	16	CASSSLPGQNTGELFF	TGTGCCAGCAGCTCCCTCCCGGGACAGAACACCGGGGAGCTGTTTTTT
TRBV2	NA	NA	TRBJ1-5	17	CASSGPGGSYSNQPQHF	TGTGCCAGCAGTGGGCCGGGGGGGTCTTATAGCAATCAGCCCCAGCATTTT
TRBV11-2	NA	TRBD2	TRBJ2-1	15	CASSFAGGPWIEQFF	TGTGCCAGCAGCTTTGCGGGGGGGCCTTGGATTGAGCAGTTCTTC
TRBV7-9	NA	NA	TRBJ1-1	13	CASSLTSDTEAFF	TGTGCCAGCAGCTTAACGTCGGACACTGAAGCTTTCTTT
TRBV2	NA	NA	TRBJ2-2	13	CASRGLVTGELFF	TGTGCCAGCAGGGGTCTAGTTACCGGGGAGCTGTTTTTT
TRBV4-2	NA	TRBD2	TRBJ2-1	15	CASSQPERLANEQFF	TGTGCCAGCAGCCAACCCGAACGACTAGCCAATGAGCAGTTCTTC
TRBV25-1	NA	TRBD1	TRBJ1-4	15	CASSAQDRDREKLFF	TGTGCCAGCAGTGCCCAGGACAGGGACAGGGAAAAACTGTTTTTT
TRBV6-7	NA	TRBD1	TRBJ1-4	16	CASGNRGRETNEKLFF	TGTGCCAGCGGGAACAGGGGGCGGGAAACTAATGAAAAACTGTTTTTT
TRBV9	NA	NA	TRBJ2-3	16	CASSSSAGAVGDTQYF	TGTGCCAGCAGCTCCTCGGCGGGGGCCGTCGGGGATACGCAGTATTTT
TRBV4-1	NA	TRBD2	TRBJ2-7	17	CASSFRDLTGGTYEQYF	TGCGCCAGCAGCTTCAGGGATCTTACGGGGGGGACCTACGAGCAGTACTTC
TRBV2	once	TRBD2	TRBJ2-3	15	CASRLTSGGGSGQYF	TGTGCCAGCAGGCTTACTAGCGGGGGTGGGTCGGGGCAGTATTTT
TRBV27	NA	NA	TRBJ1-3	13	CASSYNAGNTIYF	TGTGCCAGCAGCTACAACGCCGGGAACACCATATATTTT
TRBV11-2	NA	NA	TRBJ1-1	16	CASSSWRGTKNTEAFF	TGTGCCAGCAGCTCTTGGAGGGGCACCAAGAACACTGAAGCTTTCTTT
TRBV11-1	NA	NA	TRBJ1-1	13	CASSLQVNTEAFF	TGTGCCAGCAGCCTCCAGGTGAACACTGAAGCTTTCTTT
TRBV7-8	few	NA	TRBJ1-1	15	CASSLAPQGNTEAFF	TGTGCCAGCAGCTTAGCCCCCCAGGGGAACACTGAAGCTTTCTTT
TRBV5-1	NA	TRBD1	TRBJ2-2	16	CASSPLGTENTGELFF	TGCGCCAGCAGCCCTTTAGGGACAGAGAACACCGGGGAGCTGTTTTTT
TRBV6-4	NA	NA	TRBJ1-2	12	CASSAGESGYTF	TGTGCCAGCAGTGCCGGGGAGAGTGGCTACACCTTC
TRBV5-5	NA	NA	TRBJ1-2	14	CASSLAGRNYGYTF	TGTGCCAGCAGCTTGGCAGGGCGCAACTATGGCTACACCTTC
TRBV29-1	NA	TRBD2	TRBJ2-5	13	CSVAGLGQETQYF	TGCAGCGTTGCGGGACTAGGACAAGAGACCCAGTACTTC
TRBV7-3	NA	NA	TRBJ1-2	13	CASSPGVGYGYTF	TGTGCCAGCAGCCCCGGGGTCGGCTATGGCTACACCTTC
TRBV12-3/TRBV12-4	few	NA	TRBJ2-3	13	CASSLQLADTQYF	TGTGCCAGCAGTCTCCAACTTGCAGATACGCAGTATTTT
TRBV5-1	NA	TRBD1	TRBJ1-4	14	CASSSATGSEKLFF	TGCGCCAGCAGCTCAGCGACAGGGAGCGAAAAACTGTTTTTT
TRBV19	NA	NA	TRBJ1-2	13	CASSFRGNYGYTF	TGTGCCAGCAGCTTTAGAGGAAACTATGGCTACACCTTC
TRBV19	few	TRBD1	TRBJ1-5	15	CASSILGTAGFPQHF	TGTGCCAGTAGTATTTTGGGGACAGCTGGTTTTCCCCAGCATTTT
TRBV6-6	NA	TRBD2	TRBJ2-2	17	CASSRLAGATRTGELFF	TGTGCCAGCAGCCGACTAGCGGGGGCCACCCGGACCGGGGAGCTGTTTTTT
TRBV29-1	NA	NA	TRBJ1-2	13	CSAGQTKSSGYTF	TGCAGCGCCGGACAGACGAAATCGTCCGGCTACACCTTC
TRBV7-2	NA	NA	TRBJ1-1	14	CASSLLGAGTEAFF	TGTGCCAGCAGCTTACTGGGGGCGGGTACTGAAGCTTTCTTT
TRBV19	once	TRBD1	TRBJ1-2	14	CASSRVGTGSGYTF	TGTGCCAGTAGTCGGGTCGGGACAGGGTCTGGCTACACCTTC
TRBV12-5	NA	NA	TRBJ2-5	12	CASGLVRETQYF	TGTGCTAGTGGTTTGGTACGGGAGACCCAGTACTTC
TRBV18	once	NA	TRBJ1-1	12	CASSPGNQGAFF	TGTGCCAGCTCACCCGGCAACCAGGGAGCTTTCTTT
TRBV9	NA	TRBD1	TRBJ1-6	16	CASSVDWGQSNSPLHF	TGTGCCAGCAGCGTAGATTGGGGACAGAGCAATTCACCCCTCCACTTT
TRBV5-1	NA	TRBD2	TRBJ2-7	16	CASSFDLAGDAYEQYF	TGCGCCAGCAGCTTCGACCTAGCGGGGGACGCCTACGAGCAGTACTTC
TRBV11-2	NA	NA	TRBJ2-7	14	CASSLRSGSYEQYF	TGTGCCAGCAGCTTAAGGTCAGGCTCCTACGAGCAGTACTTC
TRBV7-9	NA	NA	TRBJ2-3	14	CASSRAVGTDTQYF	TGTGCCAGCAGCCGTGCGGTGGGCACAGATACGCAGTATTTT
TRBV5-4	few	TRBD1	TRBJ1-2	13	CASSLDRGKGYTF	TGTGCCAGCAGCTTGGACAGGGGTAAAGGCTACACCTTC
TRBV5-5	many	TRBD2	TRBJ2-1	17	CASSAAWGTSGDNEQFF	TGTGCCAGCAGCGCGGCTTGGGGGACTAGCGGGGACAATGAGCAGTTCTTC
TRBV14	NA	NA	TRBJ1-5	14	CASSQLGDNQPQHF	TGTGCCAGCAGCCAACTAGGGGACAATCAGCCCCAGCATTTT
TRBV5-1	NA	NA	TRBJ2-2	14	CASSLIGDTGELFF	TGCGCCAGCAGCTTGATCGGGGACACCGGGGAGCTGTTTTTT